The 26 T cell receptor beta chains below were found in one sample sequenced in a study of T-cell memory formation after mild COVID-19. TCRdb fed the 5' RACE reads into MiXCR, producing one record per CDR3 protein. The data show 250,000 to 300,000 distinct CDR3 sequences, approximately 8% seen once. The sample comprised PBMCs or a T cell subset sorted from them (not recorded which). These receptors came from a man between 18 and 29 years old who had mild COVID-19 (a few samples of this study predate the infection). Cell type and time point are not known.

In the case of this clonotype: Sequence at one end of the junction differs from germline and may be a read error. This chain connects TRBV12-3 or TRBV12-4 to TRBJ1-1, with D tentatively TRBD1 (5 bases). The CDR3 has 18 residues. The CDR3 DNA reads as TGTGCAAGCAGAAATCCCCCTCAAGGGTATGGGGGGAACACTGAAGCTTTCTTT. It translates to CASRNPPQGYGGNTEAFF.

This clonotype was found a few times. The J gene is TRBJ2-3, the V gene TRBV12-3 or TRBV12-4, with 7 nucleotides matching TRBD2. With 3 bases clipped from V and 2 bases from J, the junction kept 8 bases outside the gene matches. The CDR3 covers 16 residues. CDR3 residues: CASSFQRDFYTDTQYF. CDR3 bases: TGTGCCAGCAGTTTCCAGCGGGACTTTTACACAGATACGCAGTATTTT.

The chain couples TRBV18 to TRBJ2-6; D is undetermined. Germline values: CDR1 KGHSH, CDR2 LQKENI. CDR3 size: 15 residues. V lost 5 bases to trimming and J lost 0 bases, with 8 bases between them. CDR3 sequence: CASSDQSSGANVLTF. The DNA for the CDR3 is TGTGCCAGCTCAGACCAGAGCTCTGGGGCCAACGTCCTGACTTTC.

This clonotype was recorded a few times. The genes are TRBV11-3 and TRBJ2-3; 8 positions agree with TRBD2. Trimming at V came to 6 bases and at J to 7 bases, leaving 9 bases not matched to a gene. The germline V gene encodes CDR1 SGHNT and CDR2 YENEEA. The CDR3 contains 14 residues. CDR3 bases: TGTGCCAGCAGTTCGGGGGGGGCCCTTTATACGCAGTATTTT. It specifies CASSSGGALYTQYF.

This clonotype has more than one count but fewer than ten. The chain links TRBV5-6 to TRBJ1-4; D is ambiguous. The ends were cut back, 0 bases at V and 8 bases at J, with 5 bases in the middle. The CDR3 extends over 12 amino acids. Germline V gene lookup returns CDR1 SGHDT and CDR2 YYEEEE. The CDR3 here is CASSLESEKLFF. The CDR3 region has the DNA TGTGCCAGCAGCTTGGAGTCGGAAAAACTGTTTTTT.

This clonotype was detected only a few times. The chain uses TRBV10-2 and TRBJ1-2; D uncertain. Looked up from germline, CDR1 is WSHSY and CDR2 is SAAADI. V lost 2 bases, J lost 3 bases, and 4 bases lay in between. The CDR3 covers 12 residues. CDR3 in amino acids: CASSEGDYGYTF. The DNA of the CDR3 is TGCGCCAGCAGTGAGGGGGACTATGGCTACACCTTC.

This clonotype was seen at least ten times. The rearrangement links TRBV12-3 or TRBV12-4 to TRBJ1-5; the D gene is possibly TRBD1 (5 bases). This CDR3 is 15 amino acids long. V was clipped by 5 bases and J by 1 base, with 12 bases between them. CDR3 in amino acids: CASSPPGTSNQPQHF. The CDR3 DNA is TGTGCCAGCAGTCCTCCCGGGACCAGCAATCAGCCCCAGCATTTT.

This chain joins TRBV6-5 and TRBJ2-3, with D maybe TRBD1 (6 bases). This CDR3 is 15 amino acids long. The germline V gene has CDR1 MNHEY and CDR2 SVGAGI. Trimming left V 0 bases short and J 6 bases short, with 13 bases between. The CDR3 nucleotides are TGTGCCAGCAGTTACTCGGCAGGGGCATCGGATACGCAGTATTTT. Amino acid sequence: CASSYSAGASDTQYF.

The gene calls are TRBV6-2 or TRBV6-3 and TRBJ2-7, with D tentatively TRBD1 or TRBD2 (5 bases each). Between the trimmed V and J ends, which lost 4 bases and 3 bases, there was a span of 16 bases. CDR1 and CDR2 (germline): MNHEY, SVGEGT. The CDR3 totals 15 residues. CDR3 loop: CASSSPGDGYYEQYV. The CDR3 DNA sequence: TGTGCCAGCAGTTCCCCCGGGGACGGATACTACGAGCAGTACGTC.

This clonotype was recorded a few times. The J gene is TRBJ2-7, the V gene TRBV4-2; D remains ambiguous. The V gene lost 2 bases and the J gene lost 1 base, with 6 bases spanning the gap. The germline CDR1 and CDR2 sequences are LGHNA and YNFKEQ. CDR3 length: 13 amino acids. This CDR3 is CASSQQPSYEQYF. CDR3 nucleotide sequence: TGTGCCAGCAGCCAACAGCCATCCTACGAGCAGTACTTC.

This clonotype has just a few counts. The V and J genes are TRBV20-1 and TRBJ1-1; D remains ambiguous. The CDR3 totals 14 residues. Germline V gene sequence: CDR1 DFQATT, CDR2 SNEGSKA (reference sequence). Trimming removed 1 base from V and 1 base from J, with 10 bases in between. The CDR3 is CSARAPPANTEAFF. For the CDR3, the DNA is TGCAGTGCTAGAGCCCCTCCAGCGAACACTGAAGCTTTCTTT.

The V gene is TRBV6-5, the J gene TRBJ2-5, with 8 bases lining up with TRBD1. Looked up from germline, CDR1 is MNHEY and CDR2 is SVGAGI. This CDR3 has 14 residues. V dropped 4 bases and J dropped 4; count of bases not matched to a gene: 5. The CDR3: CASSFAGQGETQYF. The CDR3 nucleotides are TGTGCCAGCAGTTTTGCAGGACAGGGAGAGACCCAGTACTTC.

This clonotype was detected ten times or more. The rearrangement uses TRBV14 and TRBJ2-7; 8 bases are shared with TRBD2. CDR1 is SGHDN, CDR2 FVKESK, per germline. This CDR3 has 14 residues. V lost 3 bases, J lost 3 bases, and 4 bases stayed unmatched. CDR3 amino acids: CASSHSLAGYEQYF. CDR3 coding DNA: TGTGCCAGCAGCCATAGCCTAGCGGGCTACGAGCAGTACTTC. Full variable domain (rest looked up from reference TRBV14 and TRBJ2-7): EAGVTQFPSHSVIEKGQTVTLRCDPISGHDNLYWYRRVMGKEIKFLLHFVKESKQDESGMPNNRFLAERTGGTYSTLKVQPAELEDSGVYFCASSHSLAGYEQYFGPGTRLTVT.

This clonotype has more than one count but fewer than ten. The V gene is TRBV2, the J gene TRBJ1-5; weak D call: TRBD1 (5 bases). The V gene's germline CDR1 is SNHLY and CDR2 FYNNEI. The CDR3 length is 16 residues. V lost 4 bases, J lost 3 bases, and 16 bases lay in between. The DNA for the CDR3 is TGTGCCAGCAGTGGACCCCCGGGACGGTTCAATCAGCCCCAGCATTTT. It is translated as CASSGPPGRFNQPQHF.

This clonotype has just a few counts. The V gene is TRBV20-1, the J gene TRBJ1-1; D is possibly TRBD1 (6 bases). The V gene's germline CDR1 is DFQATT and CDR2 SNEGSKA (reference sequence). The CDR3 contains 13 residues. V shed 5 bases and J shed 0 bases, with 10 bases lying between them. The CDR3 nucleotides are TGCAGTGCTGCCCCAGGGGTGAACACTGAAGCTTTCTTT. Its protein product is CSAAPGVNTEAFF.

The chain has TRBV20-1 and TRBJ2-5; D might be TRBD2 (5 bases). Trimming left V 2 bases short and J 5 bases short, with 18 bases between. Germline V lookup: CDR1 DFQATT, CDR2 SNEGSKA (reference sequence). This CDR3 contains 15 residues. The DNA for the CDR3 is TGCAGTGCTAGACGGGGAAGTGTAAGTCTGGAGACCCAGTACTTC. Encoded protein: CSARRGSVSLETQYF.

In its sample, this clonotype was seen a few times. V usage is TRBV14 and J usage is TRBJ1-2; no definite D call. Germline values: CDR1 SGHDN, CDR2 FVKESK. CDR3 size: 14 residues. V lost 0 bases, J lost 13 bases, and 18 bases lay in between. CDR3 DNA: TGTGCCAGCAGCCAAGATGTCACGGCAGCTCCCCGCACCTTC. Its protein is CASSQDVTAAPRTF.

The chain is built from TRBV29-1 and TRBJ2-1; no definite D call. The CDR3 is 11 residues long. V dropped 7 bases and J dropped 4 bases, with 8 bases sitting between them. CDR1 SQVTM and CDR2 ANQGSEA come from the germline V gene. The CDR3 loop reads CSATVYNEQFF. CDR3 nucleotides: TGCAGCGCGACGGTATACAATGAGCAGTTCTTC.

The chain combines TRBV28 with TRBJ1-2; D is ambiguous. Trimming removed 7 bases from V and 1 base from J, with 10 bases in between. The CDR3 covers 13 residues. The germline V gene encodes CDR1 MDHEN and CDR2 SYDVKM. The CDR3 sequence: CASNRENNYGYTF. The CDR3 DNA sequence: TGTGCCAGCAACAGAGAGAATAACTATGGCTACACCTTC.

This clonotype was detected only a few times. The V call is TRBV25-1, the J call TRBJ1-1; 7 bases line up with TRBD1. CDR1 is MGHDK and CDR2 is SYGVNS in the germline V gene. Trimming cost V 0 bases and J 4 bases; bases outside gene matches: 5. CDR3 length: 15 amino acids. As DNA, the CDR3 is TGTGCCAGCAGTGAATATAAGGGGGCGGGCACTGAAGCTTTCTTT. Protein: CASSEYKGAGTEAFF.

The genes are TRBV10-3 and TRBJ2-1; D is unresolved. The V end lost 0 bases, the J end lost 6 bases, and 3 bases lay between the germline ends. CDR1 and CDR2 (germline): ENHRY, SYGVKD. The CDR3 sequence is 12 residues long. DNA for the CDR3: TGTGCCATCAGTGAGTCGGGCAATGAGCAGTTCTTC. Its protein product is CAISESGNEQFF.

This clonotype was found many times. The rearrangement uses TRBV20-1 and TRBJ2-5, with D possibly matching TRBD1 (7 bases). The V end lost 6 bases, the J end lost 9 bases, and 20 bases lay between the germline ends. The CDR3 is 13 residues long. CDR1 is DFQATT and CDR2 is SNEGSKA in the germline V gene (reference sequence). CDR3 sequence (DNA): TGCAGTGCGAGGGGCAGGGGGGCCCCGGCCCAGTACTTC. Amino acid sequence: CSARGRGAPAQYF.

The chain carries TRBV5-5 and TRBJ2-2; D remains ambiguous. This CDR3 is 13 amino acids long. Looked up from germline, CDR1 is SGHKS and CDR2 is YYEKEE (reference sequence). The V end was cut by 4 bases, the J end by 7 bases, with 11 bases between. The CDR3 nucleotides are TGTGCCAGCAGCCCCGACATCGGCGGGGAGCTGTTTTTT. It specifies CASSPDIGGELFF.

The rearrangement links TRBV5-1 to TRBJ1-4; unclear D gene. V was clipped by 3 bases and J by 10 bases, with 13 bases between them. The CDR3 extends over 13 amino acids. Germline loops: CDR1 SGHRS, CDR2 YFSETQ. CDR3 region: CASSWTSLGKLFF. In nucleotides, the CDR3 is TGCGCCAGCAGCTGGACCTCTTTGGGAAAACTGTTTTTT.

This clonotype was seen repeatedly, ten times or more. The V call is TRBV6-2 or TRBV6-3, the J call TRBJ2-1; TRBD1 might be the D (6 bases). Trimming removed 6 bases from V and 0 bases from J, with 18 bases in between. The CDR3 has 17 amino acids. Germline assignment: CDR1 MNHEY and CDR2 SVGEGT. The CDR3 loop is CASRRDVGHLSYNEQFF. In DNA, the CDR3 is TGTGCCAGCAGGCGAGACGTGGGACACCTCTCCTACAATGAGCAGTTCTTC.

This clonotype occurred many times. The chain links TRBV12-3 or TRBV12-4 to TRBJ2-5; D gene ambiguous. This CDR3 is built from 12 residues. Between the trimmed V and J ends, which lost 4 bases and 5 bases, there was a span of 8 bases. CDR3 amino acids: CASSYISETQYF. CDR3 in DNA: TGTGCCAGCAGTTATATATCGGAGACCCAGTACTTC.